Sequencing of this T cell receptor (beta chain) was carried out in a study of early T cells in non-severe SARS-CoV-2 infection. About the research overall: Chains were not paired, and sequencing was done on bulk RNA from unsorted whole blood.

Overall study findings and caveats: A preference for anti-spike CD8 responses marked VDJdb matching, which missed private and CD4 specificities.

cDNA molecules, individually, were tagged with unique molecular identifiers. A single record per CDR3 protein comes from TCRdb applying MiXCR to the 5' RACE reads. The sample has 40,000 to 55,000 distinct CDR3 sequences, around 14% seen once; the top ten hold 10%. The CDR3 runs to 16 residues. Germline CDR1 reads SGHVS; CDR2 reads FQNEAQ. V shed 5 bases and J 1 base; nucleotides not matched to a gene: 6. This clonotype has at least ten counts. As yet, its antigen is unknown. The chain has TRBV7-8 and TRBJ1-5, with TRBD1 identical over 9 bases. The source is an adult who was a healthcare worker with PCR-confirmed SARS-CoV-2 infection or an uninfected control (not recorded which). Sequencing input: whole blood. The CDR3 DNA reads as TGTGCCAGCAGCCCCCGGGACAGGGTCAGCAATCAGCCCCAGCATTTT. It yields the protein CASSPRDRVSNQPQHF.